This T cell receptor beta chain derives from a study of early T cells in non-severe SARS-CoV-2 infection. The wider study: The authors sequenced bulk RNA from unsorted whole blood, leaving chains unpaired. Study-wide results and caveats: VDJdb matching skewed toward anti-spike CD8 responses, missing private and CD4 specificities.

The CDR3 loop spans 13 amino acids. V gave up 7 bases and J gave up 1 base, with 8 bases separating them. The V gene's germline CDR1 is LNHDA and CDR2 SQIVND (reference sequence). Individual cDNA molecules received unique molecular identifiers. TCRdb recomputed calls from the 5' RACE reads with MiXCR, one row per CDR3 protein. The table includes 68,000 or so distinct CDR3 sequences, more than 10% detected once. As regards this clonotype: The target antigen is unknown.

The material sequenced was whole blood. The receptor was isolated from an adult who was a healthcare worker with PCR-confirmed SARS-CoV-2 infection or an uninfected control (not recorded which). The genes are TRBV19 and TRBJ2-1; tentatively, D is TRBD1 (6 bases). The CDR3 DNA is TGTGCCAGTACGAGGGGGTCCTACAATGAGCAGTTCTTC. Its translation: CASTRGSYNEQFF.